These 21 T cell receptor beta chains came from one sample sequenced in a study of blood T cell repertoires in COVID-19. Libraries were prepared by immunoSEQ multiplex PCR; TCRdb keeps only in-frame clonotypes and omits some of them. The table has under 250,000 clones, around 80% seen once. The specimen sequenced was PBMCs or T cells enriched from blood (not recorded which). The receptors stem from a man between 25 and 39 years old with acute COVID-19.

The CDR3 coding sequence is TGTGCCAGCACCCCGGGAGGGGGGGATACGCAGTATTTT. Protein sequence: CASTPGGGDTQYF. The chain recombines TRBV12-3 or TRBV12-4 with TRBJ2-3; 8 bases agree with TRBD2. The CDR3 has 13 amino acids. After removal of 7 bases from V and 6 bases from J, the junction contained 6 bases not matched to a gene.

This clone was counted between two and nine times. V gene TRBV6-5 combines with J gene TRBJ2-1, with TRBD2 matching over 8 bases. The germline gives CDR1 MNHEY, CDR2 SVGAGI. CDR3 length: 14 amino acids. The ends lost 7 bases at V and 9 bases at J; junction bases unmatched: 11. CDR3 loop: CASTLSGGGGEQFF. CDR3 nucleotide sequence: TGTGCCAGCACCTTAAGCGGGGGAGGCGGTGAGCAGTTCTTC.

The CDR3 here is CASSPPRDYGYTF. The DNA for the CDR3 is TGTGCCAGCAGTCCCCCTCGGGACTATGGCTACACCTTC. V and J are TRBV28 and TRBJ1-2, with D hard to call. The CDR3 has 13 amino acids. V lost 5 bases to trimming and J lost 3 bases, with 10 bases between them. Germline CDR1 and CDR2: MDHEN and SYDVKM.

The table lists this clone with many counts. CDR3 nucleotide sequence: TGTGCCAGCCGCGCAGGCCGGGGGTACCAAGAGACCCAGTACTTC. Its translation is CASRAGRGYQETQYF. This chain joins TRBV28 and TRBJ2-5; D possibly corresponds to TRBD2 (6 bases). Germline V gives CDR1 MDHEN, CDR2 SYDVKM. The CDR3 runs 15 residues. V shed 8 bases and J shed 0 bases, with 16 bases lying between them.

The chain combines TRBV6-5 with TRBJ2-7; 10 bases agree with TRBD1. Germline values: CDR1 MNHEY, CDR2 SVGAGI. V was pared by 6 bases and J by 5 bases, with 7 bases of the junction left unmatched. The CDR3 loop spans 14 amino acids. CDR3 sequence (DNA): TGTGCCAGCAGACCCCGGGACAGGGGTGACGAGCAGTACTTC. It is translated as CASRPRDRGDEQYF.

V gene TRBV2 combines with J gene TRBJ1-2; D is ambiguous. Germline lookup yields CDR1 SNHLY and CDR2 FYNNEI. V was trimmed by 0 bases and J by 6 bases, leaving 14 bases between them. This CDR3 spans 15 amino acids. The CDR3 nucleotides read TGTGCCAGCAGTGAAGCGTTGTTGACAAACGATGGCTACACCTTC. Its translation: CASSEALLTNDGYTF.

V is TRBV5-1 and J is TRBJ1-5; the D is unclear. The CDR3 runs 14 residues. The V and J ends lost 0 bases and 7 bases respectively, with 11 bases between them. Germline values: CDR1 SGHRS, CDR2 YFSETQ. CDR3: CASSLVAGGQPQHF. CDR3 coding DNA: TGCGCCAGCAGCTTGGTGGCAGGCGGGCAGCCCCAGCATTTT.

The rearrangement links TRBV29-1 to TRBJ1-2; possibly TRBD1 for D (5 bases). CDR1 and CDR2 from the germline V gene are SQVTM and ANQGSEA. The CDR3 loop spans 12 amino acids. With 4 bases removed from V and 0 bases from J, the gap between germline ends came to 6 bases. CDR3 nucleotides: TGCAGCGTTGGACAGACTAACTATGGCTACACCTTC. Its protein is CSVGQTNYGYTF.

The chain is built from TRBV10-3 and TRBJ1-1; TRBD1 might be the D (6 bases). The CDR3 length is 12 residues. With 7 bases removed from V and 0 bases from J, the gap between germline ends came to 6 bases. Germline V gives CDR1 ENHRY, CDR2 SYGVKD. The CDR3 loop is CAINRVNTEAFF. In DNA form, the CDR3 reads TGTGCCATCAACAGGGTGAACACTGAAGCTTTCTTT.

The CDR3: CASSSNRGKAYEQYF. Here the CDR3 DNA reads TGTGCCAGCAGCTCAAACAGGGGAAAGGCTTACGAGCAGTACTTC. The chain recombines TRBV5-4 with TRBJ2-7; 7 bases are shared with TRBD1. V lost 3 bases and J lost 4; bases outside the gene matches: 10. Per germline, CDR1 SGHNT and CDR2 YYREEE (reference sequence). CDR3 length equals 15 residues.

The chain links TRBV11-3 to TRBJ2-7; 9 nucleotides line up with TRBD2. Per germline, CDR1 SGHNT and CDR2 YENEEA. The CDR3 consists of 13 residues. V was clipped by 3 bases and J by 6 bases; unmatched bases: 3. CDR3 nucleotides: TGTGCCAGCAGCTTGGGACTAGCTGCCGAGCAGTACTTC. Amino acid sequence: CASSLGLAAEQYF.

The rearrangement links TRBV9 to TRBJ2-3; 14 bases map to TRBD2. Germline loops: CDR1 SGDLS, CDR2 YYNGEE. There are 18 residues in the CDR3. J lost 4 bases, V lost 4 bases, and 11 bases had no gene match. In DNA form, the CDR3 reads TGTGCCAGCAGCCCCCGACTAGCGGGGGGGCCCGACGCAGATACGCAGTATTTT. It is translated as CASSPRLAGGPDADTQYF.

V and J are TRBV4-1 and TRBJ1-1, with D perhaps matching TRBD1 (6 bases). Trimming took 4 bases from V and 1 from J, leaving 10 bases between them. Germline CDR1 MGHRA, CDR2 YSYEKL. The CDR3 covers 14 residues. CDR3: CASSPQGPNTEAFF. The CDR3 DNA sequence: TGCGCCAGCAGCCCTCAGGGGCCGAACACTGAAGCTTTCTTT.

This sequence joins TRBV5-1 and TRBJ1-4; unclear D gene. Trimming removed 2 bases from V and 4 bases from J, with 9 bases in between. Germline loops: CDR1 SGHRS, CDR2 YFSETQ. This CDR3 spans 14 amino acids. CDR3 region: CASSFAGVNEKLFF. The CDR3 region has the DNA TGCGCCAGCAGCTTCGCCGGGGTTAATGAAAAACTGTTTTTT.

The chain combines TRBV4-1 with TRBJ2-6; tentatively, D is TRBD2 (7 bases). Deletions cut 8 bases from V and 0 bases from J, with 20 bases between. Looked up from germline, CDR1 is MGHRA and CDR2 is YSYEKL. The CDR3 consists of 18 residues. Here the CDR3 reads CASRFLGGGVSGANVLTF. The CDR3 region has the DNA TGCGCCAGCCGGTTCTTAGGGGGGGGCGTCTCTGGGGCCAACGTCCTGACTTTC.

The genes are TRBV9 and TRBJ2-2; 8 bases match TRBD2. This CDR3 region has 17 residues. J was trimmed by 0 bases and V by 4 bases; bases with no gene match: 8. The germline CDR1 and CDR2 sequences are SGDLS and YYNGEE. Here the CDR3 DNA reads TGTGCCAGCAGCTCTGGAGCGGGGGACCCGAACACCGGGGAGCTGTTTTTT. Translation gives CASSSGAGDPNTGELFF.

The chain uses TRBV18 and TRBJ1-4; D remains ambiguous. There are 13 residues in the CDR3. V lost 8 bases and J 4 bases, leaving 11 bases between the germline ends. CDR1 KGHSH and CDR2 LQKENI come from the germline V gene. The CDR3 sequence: CASTRLINEKLFF. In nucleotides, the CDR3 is TGTGCCAGCACCCGGTTGATTAATGAAAAACTGTTTTTT. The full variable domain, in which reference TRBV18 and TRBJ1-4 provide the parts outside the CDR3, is NAGVMQNPRHLVRRRGQEARLRCSPMKGHSHVYWYRQLPEEGLKFMVYLQKENIIDESGMPKERFSAEFPKEGPSILRIQQVVRGDSAAYFCASTRLINEKLFFGSGTQLSVL.

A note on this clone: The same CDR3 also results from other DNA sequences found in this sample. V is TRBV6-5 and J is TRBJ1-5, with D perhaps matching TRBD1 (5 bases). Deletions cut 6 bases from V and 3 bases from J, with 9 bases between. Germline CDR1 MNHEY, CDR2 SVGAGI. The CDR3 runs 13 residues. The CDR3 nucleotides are TGTGCCAGCAGGTCAGGGTACAATCAGCCCCAGCATTTT. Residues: CASRSGYNQPQHF.

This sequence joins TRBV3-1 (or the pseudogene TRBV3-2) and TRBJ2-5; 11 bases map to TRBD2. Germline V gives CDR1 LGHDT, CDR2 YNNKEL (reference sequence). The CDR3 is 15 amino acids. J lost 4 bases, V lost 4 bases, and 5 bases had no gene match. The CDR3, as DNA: TGTGCCAGCAGCCCCTATAGCGGGGGGGCAGAGACCCAGTACTTC. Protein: CASSPYSGGAETQYF.

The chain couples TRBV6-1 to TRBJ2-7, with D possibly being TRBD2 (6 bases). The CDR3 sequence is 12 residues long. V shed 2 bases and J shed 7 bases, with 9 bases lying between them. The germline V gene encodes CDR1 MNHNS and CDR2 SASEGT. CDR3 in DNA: TGTGCCAGCAGTGAACGGGAGAAAGAGCAGTACTTC. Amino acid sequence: CASSEREKEQYF.

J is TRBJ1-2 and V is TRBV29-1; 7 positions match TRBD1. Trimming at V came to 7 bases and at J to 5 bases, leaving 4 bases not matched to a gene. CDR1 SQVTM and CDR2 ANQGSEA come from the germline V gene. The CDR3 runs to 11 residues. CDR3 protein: CSGETGYGYTF. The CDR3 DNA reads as TGCAGCGGGGAGACAGGGTATGGCTACACCTTC.